This note documents a single TCR beta chain sequence. Original data processing: Reference gene primer amplification gave nucleated cell count estimates. Method: immunoSEQ multiplex PCR; TCRdb's copy keeps in-frame clones and lacks some. V, J and clone size reflect that table, while D and trimming were determined from the DNA. The table shows more than 85,000 clones, with around four fifths occurring only once. This record belongs to a study of blood T cell repertoires in COVID-19. Study summary: Acute and convalescent COVID-19 specimens originated in the United States, Italy and Spain. T cells, B-cell-depleted T cells, or PBMCs provided the cDNA or gDNA that served as material.

The TCR was taken from a woman aged 60-70 years with acute or convalescent COVID-19. The sequenced sample consisted of peripheral blood.

CDR3 in DNA: TGTGCCATCTCTACAGCTACTGCGAACACCGGGGAGCTGTTTTTT. Amino acids: CAISTATANTGELFF. The V gene is TRBV10-3, the J gene TRBJ2-2; no definite D call. With 8 bases removed from V and 0 bases from J, the gap between germline ends came to 13 bases. In germline, CDR1 is ENHRY, CDR2 SYGVKD. The CDR3 is made up of 15 amino acids.